The TCR beta chain under discussion was sequenced for a study of T cells in Graves' hyperthyroidism and ophthalmopathy. Study conclusions and caveats: The model predicted ophthalmopathy a median roughly 6.5 months before onset.

For ophthalmopathy patients, the Clinical Activity Score was at least 3 and the NOSPECS grade at least 4; duration was under 3 months. This clonotype was counted at least ten times. The antigen is unknown. RNA transcripts gave rise to amplified TCR beta CDR3 regions. First-round RT-PCR targeting the TCR CDR3 was performed with the HTBI primer set. TCRdb reprocessed the multiplex PCR reads with MiXCR, giving one entry per CDR3 protein. This table holds around 600,000 distinct CDR3 sequences, approximately 15% found once. CDR3 length: 15 amino acids. Trimming shortened V by 5 bases and J by 1 base, and 14 bases separated the two germline ends.

Source material: blood. This receptor was taken from a woman between 18 and 29 years old with Graves' ophthalmopathy. V is TRBV12-3 or TRBV12-4 and J is TRBJ1-1; D possibly corresponds to TRBD1 (6 bases). In nucleotides, the CDR3 is TGTGCCAGCAGTAAAACAGGGAACCAGAACACTGAAGCTTTCTTT. Translating it yields CASSKTGNQNTEAFF.